The table lists the clone carrying this TCR beta chain with a few counts. Its antigen is still unknown. It was by quantitative 5'-RACE with molecular barcodes that TCR beta libraries were made. TCRdb re-called the 5' RACE reads through MiXCR, storing one row per CDR3 protein. This sample carries about 540,000 distinct CDR3 sequences, approximately 11% of them seen once, and the ten largest clones take 6.8%. The data derive from a study of CD8 T cells in ankylosing spondylitis. Germline-derived CDR1 and CDR2 are DFQATT and SNEGSKA (reference sequence). Trimming removed 5 bases from V and 0 bases from J; junction bases left unmatched: 5. The CDR3 is 14 amino acids. Whole-study results and caveats: A motif in TCR beta, a set of eight or nine highly homologous variants, appeared characteristic of ankylosing spondylitis blood. Matched synovial fluid from ankylosing spondylitis patients was reported to be enriched for disease-linked clones. Disease-linked clones had a CD8+ phenotype and relatively low frequency in peripheral blood.

The sequencing sample was made of blood, either unsorted or a sorted T cell fraction (not recorded which). The receptor was isolated from a male donor with ankylosing spondylitis. J is TRBJ2-3 and V is TRBV20-1; 7 nucleotides match TRBD2. This CDR3 reads CSAWSGVSTDTQYF. CDR3 DNA sequence: TGCAGTGCTTGGAGCGGGGTGAGCACAGATACGCAGTATTTT.